This T cell receptor (beta chain) emerged from a study of cytomegalovirus exposure and HLA in healthy donors. This clone was detected once. What it binds is unknown. Germline CDR1 SNHLY, CDR2 FYNNEI. Trimming removed 5 bases at V and 6 bases at J, with 13 bases between. The CDR3 covers 13 residues. From the 120-subject validation cohort, which was separate from the approximately 720-subject first cohort, the donors were drawn. Overall study results and limits: Cytomegalovirus status, reportedly, was diagnosed with high specificity and sensitivity by the classifier. Most TCR sequences showed up rarely, but some public TCRs showed up in many donors. Altogether, 160 or so TCR beta chains were recorded as cytomegalovirus-associated.

Produced via immunoSEQ multiplex PCR; TCRdb's table is partial and in-frame only. The sample comprises more than 90,000 clones, about 93% of which are singletons, and 1% to 1.4% rests with the top ten. The chain recombines TRBV2 with TRBJ1-1, with a weak D call TRBD1 (5 bases). The specimen was PBMCs. This TCR derives from a woman aged 30 to 39 in good health and CMV-seropositive. The CDR3 nucleotides are TGTGCCAGCAGTCGAGTAGGGGCCCCTGAAGCTTTCTTT. Its protein is CASSRVGAPEAFF.